This TCR beta chain was obtained from a study of CD8+ T cells in alopecia areata (dated by TCRdb to the late 2010s). For context, the study as a whole: The treated patients took part in an open-label pilot trial in which moderate-to-severe alopecia areata was treated with oral tofacitinib at 5 to 10 mg twice daily. Tofacitinib was given for 6 to 18 months, followed by 6 months of follow-up off drug to assess delayed response and recurrence. The study used high-throughput TCRbeta sequencing to examine T cell clonal expansion in alopecia areata, in both the C3H/HeJ mouse model and human patients. Scalp tissue and sorted CD4+ and CD8+ peripheral blood T cells from patchy and totalis/universalis alopecia areata patients and from healthy controls were covered by human TCRbeta sequencing. Patients on tofacitinib were biopsied at baseline and after 4 and 24 weeks of treatment, and several of the patients also had a later scalp biopsy. Scalp clonality was compared across normal scalp (n=4), patchy alopecia areata scalp (n=8), and alopecia totalis/universalis scalp (n=8). RNA was obtained with the PAXgene miRNA kit for fixed scalp, the miRNeasy kit for PBMCs, and the RNeasy kit for mouse skin. Amplification of TCRbeta CDR3 regions was done by immunoSEQ multiplex PCR using 35 Vbeta forward primers and 13 Jbeta reverse primers.

CDR1 is given as GTSNPN and CDR2 as SVGIG, both from the germline V gene (reference sequence). Deletion took 8 bases off V and 5 bases off J, with a span of 19 bases between the germline ends. The CDR3 starts with the cysteine, ends with the phenylalanine, and has 13 residues. Only the CDR3 region is kept as DNA, spanning 39 bases read in frame from base 1. Lesional scalp punch biopsies and peripheral blood were collected from alopecia areata patients. PBMCs were separated by density centrifugation and stained for CD3, CD4 and CD8, after which CD4+ and CD8+ T cells were sorted on a FACSAria. Libraries came from the immunoSEQ multiplex PCR assay. For TCR sequencing, RNA was extracted from every sample and reverse transcribed into cDNA to serve as template. First-strand cDNA was synthesized with SuperScript III using a 2:1 mix of oligo-dT and random hexamers. A synthetic immune receptor repertoire was used to gauge amplification bias, and whatever bias remained was removed computationally. The authors processed their data as follows. Raw reads were preprocessed to remove errors, and CDR3 was defined by IMGT conventions from the conserved cysteine to phenylalanine. Clonality was computed by normalizing Shannon entropy by log2 of the number of productive unique TCRs and subtracting the result from 1. CD4 or CD8 identity of scalp clones was inferred by cross-referencing scalp TCRbeta sequences with sorted blood CD4 and CD8 repertoires. TCRdb mirrors the immuneACCESS table, restricted to in-frame sequences. Some clones are absent from its copies; in checked studies, under half trace to an unresolved V gene, and the reason for the others is unknown. V and J calls and clone size come straight from that table; D and trimming were deduced from the DNA. The table for this sample lists 90,000 to 100,000 clones; 41% of them were counted only once. Around 1.4% of the sample is taken by the ten largest.

Worth noting for this clone: What antigen it recognizes has not been identified. No base quality information exists; no much larger clone differs at one position.

Broad study findings and their caveats: Shared TCR sequences between patients were less evident than in mice, which may be partly attributable to HLA diversity in the patient population. Compared with normal scalp, lesional scalp had higher clonality and more expanded CD8+ clones, particularly in alopecia totalis/universalis, a pattern that suggests antigenic drive. Unlike mouse skin, where gammadelta T cells dominate, normal human skin contains resident alphabeta T cells that get sequenced too, which complicates analysis of the scalp TCR repertoire.

In this chain, TRBV30 is recombined with TRBJ2-7, with TRBD2 tentatively as D gene (5 bases match). Sample: CD4+ T cells sorted from blood. This sequence was found in a human donor with alopecia areata. The CDR3 amino acid sequence is: CAGARAGPNEQYF. The DNA reads TGTGCCGGAGCGCGGGCCGGGCCCAACGAGCAGTACTTC. The reference TRBV30 and TRBJ2-7 proteins fill in what lies around the CDR3, so the full variable domain reads SQTIHQWPATLVQPVGSPLSLECTVEGTSNPNLYWYRQAAGRGLQLLFYSVGIGQISSEVPQNLSASRPQDRQFILSSKKLLLSDSGFYLCAGARAGPNEQYFGPGTRLTVT.